The present entry profiles one TCR beta chain with its context. Its antigen is undetermined. Molecules of cDNA were individually given unique molecular identifiers that were attached to them. TCRdb processed the 5' RACE reads anew with MiXCR; each CDR3 protein has one entry. The sample includes almost 85,000 distinct CDR3 sequences, 12% of them seen just once. This entry is derived from a study of early T cells in non-severe SARS-CoV-2 infection. At the level of the study: Unpaired chains resulted from sequencing bulk RNA of unsorted whole blood. The study, taken as a whole, reports: Private and CD4 specificities were missed by VDJdb matching, skewed to anti-spike CD8.

Germline values: CDR1 MNHNS, CDR2 SASEGT. The CDR3 totals 16 residues. Trimming took 7 bases from V and 3 from J; bases not matched to a gene: 10. The TCR originated in an adult who was a healthcare worker with PCR-confirmed SARS-CoV-2 infection or an uninfected control (not recorded which). Source material: whole blood. The J gene is TRBJ2-1, the V gene TRBV6-1; 9 bases match TRBD1. The CDR3 sequence: CASTRPRGQGYNEQFF. The CDR3 nucleotides read TGTGCCAGCACCCGACCTAGGGGACAGGGCTACAATGAGCAGTTCTTC.